One and the same sample provided the 3 T cell receptor beta chains below, sequenced in a study of Tregs in tolerant kidney transplant recipients. The method was immunoSEQ multiplex PCR; TCRdb's version includes in-frame clones alone and lacks a portion of them. The repertoire holds about 61,000 clones, with approximately 85% as singletons. This specimen consisted of Tregs from blood, obtained before the transplant. These receptors were taken from a human donor who received a combined kidney and bone marrow transplant.

This sequence joins TRBV27 and TRBJ2-7; 8 nucleotides align to TRBD2. Trimming at V came to 5 bases and at J to 3 bases, leaving 12 bases not matched to a gene. Germline V CDR1 and CDR2: MNHEY, SMNVEV (reference sequence). CDR3 length: 16 residues. The CDR3 protein is CASSPFTGTRFYEQYF. CDR3 bases: TGTGCCAGCAGTCCCTTCACCGGGACTAGGTTCTACGAGCAGTACTTC.

This clone was picked up one time. V gene TRBV28 combines with J gene TRBJ2-6; D ambiguous. Trimming took off 6 bases at V and 5 bases at J, with 2 bases between the two ends. This CDR3 has 11 residues. Germline V lookup: CDR1 MDHEN, CDR2 SYDVKM. CDR3 amino acids: CASSRANVLTF. CDR3 coding DNA: TGTGCCAGCAGCCGGGCCAACGTCCTGACTTTC. Using reference TRBV28 and TRBJ2-6 for the parts outside the CDR3, the full variable domain is DVKVTQSSRYLVKRTGEKVFLECVQDMDHENMFWYRQDPGLGLRLIYFSYDVKMKEKGDIPEGYSVSREKKERFSLILESASTNQTSMYLCASSRANVLTFGAGSRLTVL.

The DNA for the CDR3 is TGTGCCAGCAGCTCAGGGGGAGTTAGGTTCAATGAGCAGTTCTTC. It encodes CASSSGGVRFNEQFF. This rearrangement joins TRBV21-1 to TRBJ2-1; whether TRBD1, the table's D call, matches the DNA was not checked. TRBV21-1 is a pseudogene. This CDR3 is built from 15 residues.